This TCR beta chain is from a study of blood T cell repertoires in COVID-19. Study-wide context: The study drew acute and convalescent COVID-19 samples from the United States, Italy and Spain.

In Seattle, patients joined the study during active infection and were tracked longitudinally. Per the germline V gene, CDR1 is SNHLY and CDR2 is FYNNEI. The CDR3 runs 15 residues. Germline trimming cut 7 bases from V and 0 bases from J; bases unmatched to any gene: 3. Profiling relied on immunoSEQ multiplex PCR, and the TCRdb table lists in-frame clones only, not all of them. Among roughly 220,000 clones listed, around 86% were seen once. This chain uses TRBV2 with TRBJ2-2; 9 nucleotides line up with TRBD2. Sequences were obtained from peripheral blood. This TCR was recovered from a woman at least 80 years old with COVID-19, enrolled during active disease. As DNA, the CDR3 is TGTGCCAGCACCTGGACTAGCGCGAACACCGGGGAGCTGTTTTTT. Protein product: CASTWTSANTGELFF.